This passage covers 21 T cell receptor beta chains from one sample sequenced in a study of a mutant IDH1 vaccine in newly diagnosed glioma (dated by TCRdb to about 2021). The time point label here, explained by the study, means: week 11, during vaccination. Each vaccine dose was 300 ug of a 20-mer mutant IDH1 peptide in Montanide, given subcutaneously with topical imiquimod. Library creation used the immunoSEQ multiplex PCR assay. Sourced from immuneACCESS, this table was stored by TCRdb with only in-frame sequences that have V and J called. A share of the clones is absent; for the studies checked, an unresolved V gene accounts for under half, and the remainder has no known explanation. For this sample the table gives roughly 130,000 clones, of which around 80% were detected only once. The ten largest clones add up to 4.5% to 6% of the sample. For these receptors, no antigen is known. This sample comprised PBMCs, obtained from a glioma patient whose treatment included an IDH1 peptide vaccine. The receptors come from a man aged 35 to 55 with glioma.

V gene TRBV30 combines with J gene TRBJ1-2, with a possible D match to TRBD1 (5 bases). The V end was cut by 0 bases, the J end by 4 bases, with 18 bases between. The CDR3 has 16 amino acids. Germline CDR1 and CDR2: GTSNPN and SVGIG (reference sequence). DNA for the CDR3: TGTGCCTGGAGTGTAGGGGTAGGGAAGGGAGGCTATGGCTACACCTTC. Translation: CAWSVGVGKGGYGYTF.

The V and J genes are TRBV19 and TRBJ1-2, with 9 bases matching TRBD1. CDR1 is LNHDA and CDR2 is SQIVND in the germline V gene (reference sequence). Trimming at V came to 6 bases and at J to 6 bases, leaving 8 bases not matched to a gene. The CDR3 has 14 residues. Here the CDR3 reads CASRQSDRGDGYTF. Written as DNA, the CDR3 is TGTGCCAGTAGACAATCGGACAGGGGCGATGGCTACACCTTC.

The chain recombines TRBV11-1 with TRBJ2-2, with a possible D match to TRBD1 (5 bases). Germline loops: CDR1 SGHAT, CDR2 FQDESV (reference sequence). The V end lost 2 bases, the J end lost 3 bases, and 10 bases lay between the germline ends. The CDR3 loop spans 15 amino acids. In DNA form, the CDR3 reads TGTGCCAGCAGCTTATTGGGGCCCCACACCGGGGAGCTGTTTTTT. Translated, it gives CASSLLGPHTGELFF.

CDR3 nucleotide sequence: TGTGCCAGCAGCCCGACAGGGGGTGAGCAGTACTTC. This translates into CASSPTGGEQYF. V is TRBV11-2 and J is TRBJ2-7; TRBD1 aligns across 9 bases. The CDR3 is 12 amino acids. The V segment lost 5 bases and the J segment 7 bases; nucleotides outside the gene matches: 3. The germline V gene encodes CDR1 SGHAT and CDR2 FQNNGV. Drawing the rest from reference TRBV11-2 and TRBJ2-7, the complete variable domain is EAGVAQSPRYKIIEKRQSVAFWCNPISGHATLYWYQQILGQGPKLLIQFQNNGVVDDSQLPKDRFSAERLKGVDSTLKIQPAKLEDSAVYLCASSPTGGEQYFGPGTRLTVT.

The chain employs TRBV7-9 and TRBJ2-7; 7 bases match TRBD1. The CDR3 runs to 16 residues. V gave up 0 bases and J gave up 3 bases; unmatched junction bases: 8. The germline CDR1 and CDR2 sequences are SEHNR and FQNEAQ (reference sequence). The CDR3 loop reads CASSLATGKGVYEQYF. In nucleotides, the CDR3 is TGTGCCAGCAGCTTAGCGACAGGGAAAGGGGTCTACGAGCAGTACTTC. The variable domain in full, completed from reference TRBV7-9 and TRBJ2-7, reads DTGVSQNPRHKITKRGQNVTFRCDPISEHNRLYWYRQTLGQGPEFLTYFQNEAQLEKSRLLSDRFSAERPKGSFSTLEIQRTEQGDSAMYLCASSLATGKGVYEQYFGPGTRLTVT.

The CDR3 region is CATSRSQGRQFF. The CDR3 region has the DNA TGTGCCACCAGCAGATCACAGGGACGGCAGTTCTTC. The genes are TRBV15 and TRBJ2-1; tentative D call: TRBD1 (6 bases). This CDR3 has 12 amino acids. Germline loops: CDR1 LNHNV, CDR2 YYDKDF (reference sequence). Trimming took off 2 bases at V and 12 bases at J, with 11 bases between the two ends.

The rearrangement uses TRBV7-2 and TRBJ2-5; 10 bases line up with TRBD2. Losses at the gene ends were 5 bases for V and 5 bases for J; bases not matched to a gene: 8. The CDR3 runs 15 residues. Germline values: CDR1 SGHTA, CDR2 FQGNSA. CDR3 DNA: TGTGCCAGCAGCAGTGCTAGCGGGAGCGGGGAGACCCAGTACTTC. It translates to CASSSASGSGETQYF.

This chain joins TRBV19 and TRBJ2-1; no reliable D call. The CDR3 runs 15 residues. Germline V gene data show CDR1 as LNHDA and CDR2 as SQIVND (reference sequence). Trimming removed 0 bases at V and 4 bases at J, with 10 bases between. The CDR3 region is CASSIENGFYNEQFF. The CDR3 DNA sequence: TGTGCCAGTAGTATAGAGAACGGCTTTTACAATGAGCAGTTCTTC. Using reference TRBV19 and TRBJ2-1 for the parts outside the CDR3, the full variable domain is DGGITQSPKYLFRKEGQNVTLSCEQNLNHDAMYWYRQDPGQGLRLIYYSQIVNDFQKGDIAEGYSVSREKKESFPLTVTSAQKNPTAFYLCASSIENGFYNEQFFGPGTRLTVL.

The chain has TRBV28 and TRBJ1-4, with D possibly matching TRBD1 (6 bases). Germline V CDR1 and CDR2: MDHEN, SYDVKM. Trimming left V 6 bases short and J 2 bases short, with 10 bases between. This CDR3 comprises 14 residues. The CDR3 nucleotides read TGTGCCAGCAGGGAAGGGGGTACTAATGAAAAACTGTTTTTT. It encodes CASREGGTNEKLFF.

This clone occurred a few times. The V and J genes are TRBV11-2 and TRBJ1-5; D remains unclear. Germline lookup yields CDR1 SGHAT and CDR2 FQNNGV. CDR3 size: 15 residues. V lost 0 bases, J lost 0 bases, and 6 bases lay in between. In nucleotides, the CDR3 is TGTGCCAGCAGCTTAGATGCGCATAGCAATCAGCCCCAGCATTTT. It is translated as CASSLDAHSNQPQHF.

The rearrangement uses TRBV7-2 and TRBJ1-4; 9 bases match TRBD1. Germline lookup yields CDR1 SGHTA and CDR2 FQGNSA. The junction had 4 bases not matched to a gene; V was cut back by 0 bases and J by 8 bases. This CDR3 is 15 amino acids long. The CDR3 reads CASSLADRGGEKLFF. CDR3 sequence (DNA): TGTGCCAGCAGCTTAGCGGACAGGGGAGGGGAAAAACTGTTTTTT.

This clone has more than one count but fewer than ten. The rearrangement links TRBV9 to TRBJ2-7; 7 positions match TRBD2. Per germline, CDR1 SGDLS and CDR2 YYNGEE. V lost 0 bases and J lost 4; bases outside the gene matches: 4. This CDR3 is built from 14 residues. CDR3 sequence reads: CASSVGSGNYEQYF. CDR3 DNA sequence: TGTGCCAGCAGCGTAGGGAGCGGGAATTACGAGCAGTACTTC.

CDR3 DNA sequence: TGTGCCAGCAGCCCCGGGACTAGGGGGGAGACCCAGTACTTC. Protein product: CASSPGTRGETQYF. This chain uses TRBV7-2 with TRBJ2-5; the match to TRBD2 covers 8 bases. Trimming at V came to 5 bases and at J to 5 bases, leaving 7 bases not matched to a gene. Germline CDR1 and CDR2: SGHTA and FQGNSA. CDR3 length: 14 residues.

This clone has a single count. The rearrangement uses TRBV10-3 and TRBJ2-7; 13 positions match TRBD2. V trimming: 6 bases; J trimming: 5 bases; junction bases outside the gene matches: 10. CDR3 length: 16 amino acids. Germline V CDR1 and CDR2: ENHRY, SYGVKD. The DNA of the CDR3 is TGTGCCATCAGCCGGACTAGCGGGAGTCTGATGCACGAGCAGTACTTC. The encoded protein is CAISRTSGSLMHEQYF.

The chain employs TRBV7-8 and TRBJ1-2; 7 bases align to TRBD1. This CDR3 is 16 amino acids long. The V segment lost 5 bases and the J segment 4 bases; nucleotides outside the gene matches: 13. Germline CDR1 and CDR2: SGHVS and FQNEAQ. The CDR3 nucleotides read TGTGCCAGCAGCCCACGGGACAGACAGTTTGCCTATGGCTACACCTTC. Protein: CASSPRDRQFAYGYTF. The complete variable domain, with remaining parts taken from reference TRBV7-8 and TRBJ1-2, reads GAGVSQSPRYKVAKRGQDVALRCDPISGHVSLFWYQQALGQGPEFLTYFQNEAQLDKSGLPSDRFFAERPEGSVSTLKIQRTQQEDSAVYLCASSPRDRQFAYGYTFGSGTRLTVV.

V usage is TRBV4-2 and J usage is TRBJ2-3; 12 bases are a match to TRBD1. The CDR3 runs to 17 residues. Trimming at V came to 0 bases and at J to 4 bases, leaving 5 bases not matched to a gene. CDR1 is LGHNA, CDR2 YNFKEQ, per germline. CDR3 nucleotides: TGTGCCAGCAGCCAAGAGGGACAGGGGGCCCCCCCAGATACGCAGTATTTT. As protein: CASSQEGQGAPPDTQYF.

The chain recombines TRBV4-2 with TRBJ2-1; TRBD2 agrees at 13 bases. Looked up from germline, CDR1 is LGHNA and CDR2 is YNFKEQ. CDR3 length: 19 amino acids. Trimming cost V 4 bases and J 0 bases; bases outside gene matches: 9. CDR3: CASSLHTSGGGSSYNEQFF. CDR3 nucleotide sequence: TGTGCCAGCAGCCTCCACACTAGCGGGGGGGGGAGCTCCTACAATGAGCAGTTCTTC.

This clone appeared a few times. The rearrangement links TRBV5-6 to TRBJ2-7; D is unresolved. The CDR3 covers 12 residues. V was clipped by 1 base and J by 1 base, with 3 bases between them. Germline CDR1 reads SGHDT; CDR2 reads YYEEEE. This CDR3 is CASSLRSYEQYF. The CDR3, as DNA: TGTGCCAGCAGCTTGAGGTCCTACGAGCAGTACTTC.

The chain uses TRBV5-6 and TRBJ1-4, with D unresolved. Germline-derived CDR1 and CDR2 are SGHDT and YYEEEE. The germline V and J ends were trimmed by 4 bases and 8 bases, with 15 bases remaining between them. This CDR3 is built from 14 residues. The CDR3 loop is CASSLTSNAEKLFF. Written as DNA, the CDR3 is TGTGCCAGCAGCCTGACCTCCAATGCGGAAAAACTGTTTTTT. Full variable domain (rest looked up from reference TRBV5-6 and TRBJ1-4): DAGVTQSPTHLIKTRGQQVTLRCSPKSGHDTVSWYQQALGQGPQFIFQYYEEEERQRGNFPDRFSGHQFPNYSSELNVNALLLGDSALYLCASSLTSNAEKLFFGSGTQLSVL.

The V call is TRBV18, the J call TRBJ2-1; 10 nucleotides agree with TRBD2. Germline lookup yields CDR1 KGHSH and CDR2 LQKENI. V trimming: 4 bases; J trimming: 9 bases; junction bases outside the gene matches: 9. This CDR3 region has 15 residues. Here the CDR3 reads CASSLPGLATSEQFF. CDR3 sequence (DNA): TGTGCCAGCTCACTCCCGGGACTAGCGACGAGTGAGCAGTTCTTC. Based on the CDR3 plus reference TRBV18 and TRBJ2-1, the full variable domain is NAGVMQNPRHLVRRRGQEARLRCSPMKGHSHVYWYRQLPEEGLKFMVYLQKENIIDESGMPKERFSAEFPKEGPSILRIQQVVRGDSAAYFCASSLPGLATSEQFFGPGTRLTVL.

The chain employs TRBV18 and TRBJ2-3, with TRBD2 as a possible D gene (5 bases). The V gene's germline CDR1 is KGHSH and CDR2 LQKENI. V shed 3 bases and J shed 5 bases, with 12 bases lying between them. The CDR3 totals 14 residues. CDR3 DNA: TGTGCCAGCTCACCTCAGTCAGAGGGAGATACGCAGTATTTT. This translates into CASSPQSEGDTQYF.